What follows describes a single T cell receptor beta chain. Its antigen is not identified. This specimen comes from a study of CD8 T cells in ankylosing spondylitis. General study points: The study identified a TCR beta motif of several highly homologous variants that appeared characteristic of ankylosing spondylitis blood.

TCRdb reprocessed the 5' RACE reads with MiXCR, giving one entry per CDR3 protein. The repertoire includes 100,000 to 150,000 distinct CDR3 sequences, 17% of them detected once, and approximately 30% sits in the top ten. Deletions cut 0 bases from V and 5 bases from J, with 7 bases between. The CDR3 runs to 13 residues. Germline values: CDR1 MRHNA, CDR2 SNTAGT. This TCR derives from a male donor with ankylosing spondylitis. This rearrangement joins TRBV6-4 to TRBJ1-2; D not certain. The sample was blood, either unsorted or a sorted T cell fraction (not recorded which). CDR3 sequence: CASSDSDGYGYTF. The CDR3 DNA sequence: TGTGCCAGCAGTGACTCGGACGGGTATGGCTACACCTTC.